This TCR beta chain was sequenced for a study of cytomegalovirus exposure and HLA in healthy donors. Notes on this clone: Its target is not known.

PCR amplification relied on 60 Vbeta primers (plus 13 Jbeta primers). As originally analysed: Later analysis identified 88 million or so unique TCR beta chains, 9 million to 13 million shared. Here immunoSEQ multiplex PCR was the method, and the copy in TCRdb shows in-frame clones only, minus some. V, J and clone size are those of that table, while D and trimming were read from the DNA. The sample lists 95,000 to 100,000 clones; 74% were seen once. The study, taken as a whole, reports: Presence/absence analyses treated sequencing depth as roughly uniform across donors. Among TCR sequences, most were rare, though some public TCRs appeared in many donors.

V dropped 2 bases and J dropped 6; count of bases not matched to a gene: 7. The CDR3 loop spans 15 amino acids. Looked up from germline, CDR1 is MGHDK and CDR2 is SYGVNS. The chain links TRBV25-1 to TRBJ2-7, with 10 bases that match TRBD2. The material sequenced was PBMCs. The source of this sequence is a male donor in good health and CMV-seronegative. Written as DNA, the CDR3 is TGTGCCAGCAGTGAAGGGCTAGCGGGAGCTCGCGAGCAGTACTTC. Its translation: CASSEGLAGAREQYF.